This record looks at one TCR beta chain sequence and its context. This entry is derived from a study of T cell responses to AZD1222 COVID-19 vaccine. The V end was cut by 3 bases, the J end by 5 bases, with 13 bases between. The CDR3 length is 14 residues. From germline, CDR1 is SGHVS and CDR2 FQNEAQ. Data came from immunoSEQ multiplex PCR; TCRdb stores just in-frame clones and leaves some out. The sample comprises around 200,000 clones, about 90% of which are singletons, and approximately 8% rests with the top ten. This material consisted of peripheral blood, taken on day 0 of AZD1222 vaccination. J is TRBJ1-1 and V is TRBV7-8; maybe TRBD1 (5 bases). This clonotype was sampled from an adult in good health. DNA for the CDR3: TGTGCCAGCAGCTTCTTGACAACAGGAACTGAAGCTTTCTTT. Its protein is CASSFLTTGTEAFF.